Listed below are T cell receptor beta chains from one sample, sequenced in a study of cytomegalovirus exposure and HLA in healthy donors. Data came from immunoSEQ multiplex PCR; TCRdb stores just in-frame clones and leaves some out. The repertoire holds about 200,000 clones, with approximately 79% as singletons. The sequenced material came from PBMCs. The receptors shown here come from a man between 18 and 29 years old in good health and CMV-seronegative. The CDR3 runs from the conserved cysteine through the conserved F or W. A D gene is named only where the DNA matches it firmly. Clone size, where shown, is once, few, many, or a class for clones that have expanded.

J gene	D gene	V gene	clone size	CDR3 protein	CDR3 DNA
TRBJ1-4	TRBD1	TRBV2	-	CASSEANRGGEKLFF	TGTGCCAGCAGTGAAGCGAACAGGGGCGGTGAAAAACTGTTTTTT
TRBJ2-3	TRBD2	TRBV7-9	once	CASSSSGTSGRASDTQYF	TGTGCCAGCAGCTCTTCCGGGACTAGCGGGAGGGCCTCAGATACGCAGTATTTT
TRBJ2-3	-	TRBV5-1	-	CASSLAGLGADTQYF	TGCGCCAGCAGCTTGGCAGGGTTAGGCGCAGATACGCAGTATTTT
TRBJ1-5	-	TRBV27	-	CASSNRDPYSNQPQHF	TGTGCCAGCAGCAACAGGGACCCATATAGCAATCAGCCCCAGCATTTT
TRBJ1-1	-	TRBV5-1	-	CASSPGDRNTEAFF	TGCGCCAGCAGCCCGGGGGACCGGAACACTGAAGCTTTCTTT
TRBJ2-1	-	TRBV6-1	-	CASSDGGSYNEQFF	TGTGCCAGCAGTGACGGGGGCTCCTACAATGAGCAGTTCTTC
TRBJ1-3	-	TRBV4-3	-	CASSQDPGSGNTIYF	TGCGCCAGCAGCCAAGATCCCGGCTCTGGAAACACCATATATTTT
TRBJ2-1	TRBD2	TRBV7-2	once	CASSLEGLAGTSEQFF	TGTGCCAGCAGCTTGGAGGGACTAGCGGGGACCAGTGAGCAGTTCTTC
TRBJ2-7	-	TRBV7-9	-	CASSLGDGPYEQYF	TGTGCCAGCAGCTTAGGAGATGGTCCCTACGAGCAGTACTTC
TRBJ2-5	TRBD2	TRBV5-1	-	CASSSAPGGAETQYF	TGCGCCAGCAGCTCCGCCCCGGGGGGGGCCGAGACCCAGTACTTC
TRBJ2-1	-	TRBV5-1	-	CASSLLASNSYNEQFF	TGCGCCAGCAGCTTGTTAGCTAGCAACTCCTACAATGAGCAGTTCTTC
TRBJ1-2	-	TRBV4-3	-	CASSQPGEGGDPNYGYTF	TGCGCCAGCAGCCAACCGGGGGAGGGGGGAGACCCTAACTATGGCTACACCTTC
TRBJ2-5	-	TRBV15	-	CATSRDLGSIQETQYF	TGTGCCACCAGCAGAGATCTGGGGAGTATTCAAGAGACCCAGTACTTC
TRBJ1-2	TRBD1	TRBV30	-	CAWSTPGTGFGYTF	TGTGCCTGGAGTACACCCGGGACAGGGTTTGGCTACACCTTC
TRBJ2-7	-	TRBV7-9	-	CASRGVGGGNSYEQYF	TGTGCCAGCAGAGGAGTGGGAGGTGGGAACTCCTACGAGCAGTACTTC
TRBJ1-2	TRBD1	TRBV28	once	CASRTGTYGYTF	TGTGCCAGCAGGACAGGGACCTATGGCTACACCTTC
TRBJ1-5	-	TRBV28	few	CASSFPQGRDQPQHF	TGTGCCAGCAGTTTCCCCCAGGGGCGCGATCAGCCCCAGCATTTT
TRBJ2-2	TRBD2	TRBV12-5	-	CASGLTTPVVAGGELFF	TGTGCTAGTGGTTTGACCACTCCGGTAGTAGCGGGGGGGGAGCTGTTTTTT
TRBJ2-5	TRBD1	TRBV18	-	CASSPPGQGFGTQYF	TGTGCCAGCTCACCACCGGGACAGGGTTTTGGGACCCAGTACTTC
TRBJ2-5	TRBD2	TRBV10-1	-	CASSESGGLTSGGQETQYF	TGCGCCAGCAGTGAGTCGGGGGGGCTGACTAGCGGGGGACAAGAGACCCAGTACTTC
TRBJ1-2	-	TRBV11-2	once	CASSLWESYGYTF	TGTGCCAGCAGCTTATGGGAGTCCTATGGCTACACCTTC
TRBJ2-7	TRBD2	TRBV9	-	CASSVGGLGGEQYF	TGTGCCAGCAGCGTAGGGGGACTAGGTGGGGAGCAGTACTTC
TRBJ2-7	TRBD2	TRBV27	once	CASSLGTSGRGYEQYF	TGTGCCAGCAGTTTAGGGACTAGCGGGAGAGGGTACGAGCAGTACTTC
TRBJ1-2	-	TRBV5-1	-	CASSRAPGARRLEGYTF	TGCGCCAGCAGCCGGGCGCCAGGGGCCAGGCGGCTAGAGGGCTACACCTTC
TRBJ1-1	TRBD1	TRBV19	-	CASGHRGRGTEAFF	TGTGCCAGCGGGCACAGGGGGCGAGGAACTGAAGCTTTCTTT
TRBJ2-7	TRBD2	TRBV7-8	-	CASSFAGTSDYEQYF	TGTGCCAGCAGCTTCGCCGGGACTAGCGACTACGAGCAGTACTTC
TRBJ2-2	-	TRBV19	-	CASSIDLGGRGGELFF	TGTGCCAGTAGTATAGACCTCGGGGGGCGCGGCGGGGAGCTGTTTTTT
TRBJ2-2	-	TRBV7-3	-	CASSSVRSGELFF	TGTGCCAGCAGCTCAGTCAGGTCCGGGGAGCTGTTTTTT
TRBJ1-4	TRBD1	TRBV18	-	CASSPGQGAEKLFF	TGTGCCAGCTCACCGGGACAGGGGGCTGAAAAACTGTTTTTT
TRBJ2-7	-	TRBV27	-	CASSLWGQGGNEQYF	TGTGCCAGCAGTTTATGGGGGCAGGGGGGCAACGAGCAGTACTTC
TRBJ1-1	TRBD1	TRBV7-3	-	CASSDRGWSEAFF	TGTGCCAGCAGTGACAGGGGGTGGAGTGAAGCTTTCTTT
TRBJ2-7	-	TRBV2	-	CASFRTESSYEQYF	TGTGCCAGCTTCCGGACAGAGAGCTCCTACGAGCAGTACTTC
TRBJ1-2	-	TRBV30	-	CAWSVGGVRGYTF	TGTGCCTGGAGTGTAGGAGGGGTTCGGGGCTACACCTTC
TRBJ1-6	TRBD1	TRBV9	-	CASSLQDRGNSPLHF	TGTGCCAGCAGCCTTCAGGACAGGGGGAATTCACCCCTCCACTTT
TRBJ1-5	TRBD1	TRBV19	-	CASSIQGDQPQHF	TGTGCCAGTAGCATACAGGGGGATCAGCCCCAGCATTTT
TRBJ2-1	TRBD2	TRBV7-3	-	CASSSSGGLYNEQFF	TGTGCCAGCAGCTCTAGCGGGGGGCTATACAATGAGCAGTTCTTC
TRBJ2-1	TRBD2	TRBV9	-	CASSVDSGGILYNEQFF	TGTGCCAGCAGCGTAGATAGCGGGGGTATCCTCTACAATGAGCAGTTCTTC
TRBJ1-1	TRBD1	TRBV7-9	-	CASSPGTGSKAFF	TGTGCCAGCAGCCCGGGGACAGGGAGTAAAGCTTTCTTT
TRBJ1-5	-	TRBV5-6	-	CASSLGGGRDQPQHF	TGTGCCAGCAGCTTGGGCGGGGGAAGGGACCAGCCCCAGCATTTT
TRBJ1-1	-	TRBV7-3	-	CASSLSGQENTEAFF	TGTGCCAGCAGCTTAAGTGGCCAGGAGAACACTGAAGCTTTCTTT
TRBJ2-5	-	TRBV7-3	-	CASSLTATPEETQYF	TGTGCCAGCAGCTTAACGGCCACGCCGGAGGAGACCCAGTACTTC
TRBJ1-1	-	TRBV19	-	CASSIDLDQGAFF	TGTGCCAGTAGTATAGATCTGGATCAGGGAGCTTTCTTT
TRBJ1-1	-	TRBV9	-	CASSVDPGSEFEAFF	TGTGCCAGCAGCGTAGATCCGGGGAGCGAATTTGAAGCTTTCTTT
TRBJ2-7	-	TRBV9	-	CASSVGAPGGLSGSSVDEQYF	TGTGCCAGCAGCGTAGGAGCCCCGGGTGGACTCTCCGGCTCCTCGGTCGACGAGCAGTACTTC
TRBJ1-2	TRBD1	TRBV2	few	CACRQGTNYGYTF	TGTGCCTGCCGACAGGGGACCAACTATGGCTACACCTTC
TRBJ2-5	TRBD2	TRBV7-2	-	CASSLARGGWETQYF	TGTGCCAGCAGCTTAGCGCGGGGGGGATGGGAGACCCAGTACTTC
TRBJ1-4	-	TRBV5-5	few	CASTTQKGGNEKLFF	TGTGCCAGCACCACCCAAAAGGGGGGGAATGAAAAACTGTTTTTT
TRBJ1-5	TRBD1	TRBV2	-	CASSGQGLENQPQHF	TGTGCCAGCAGTGGACAGGGTTTGGAGAATCAGCCCCAGCATTTT
TRBJ1-2	-	TRBV6-5	-	CASSYSKNPANYGYTF	TGTGCCAGCAGTTACTCGAAAAACCCAGCTAACTATGGCTACACCTTC
TRBJ2-1	TRBD1	TRBV5-4	-	CASSSDRVGEQFF	TGTGCCAGCAGTTCGGACAGGGTCGGTGAGCAGTTCTTC